The entry below describes one T cell receptor beta chain. Its antigen is not known. This table comes from immunoSEQ multiplex PCR, and its TCRdb copy is limited to in-frame clones, with some not included. The profile covers about 48,000 clones, with approximately 85% appearing a single time and under 2% taken by the ten largest. The sample is drawn from a study of OX40 agonist ivuxolimab in advanced cancers. For the study at large: Patients were dosed with the agonistic anti-OX40 (CD134) antibody ivuxolimab. General study results and limits: On average, CD8+ T cells had more expanded clones than CD4+.

Per germline, CDR1 LGHNT and CDR2 FRNRAP. The CDR3 spans 19 residues. The junction had 23 bases not matched to a gene; V was cut back by 4 bases and J by 6 bases. The sequence came from an adult with an advanced solid tumor such as melanoma, head and neck, liver or kidney cancer. The sequenced sample was CD4+ or CD8+ T cells sorted from blood, obtained in a trial of the OX40 agonist ivuxolimab. V usage is TRBV12-5 and J usage is TRBJ2-7, with TRBD1 identical over 8 bases. CDR3 region: CASGWATGTGRAARVEQYF. Here the CDR3 DNA reads TGTGCTAGTGGTTGGGCCACCGGGACAGGTCGAGCCGCTCGCGTCGAGCAGTACTTC.